The source of this T cell receptor (beta chain) is a study of response to subunit inactivated influenza vaccine (dated by TCRdb to 2016 to 2018). The study in broad terms: The study used deep quantitative T cell receptor repertoire profiling to track responses to a trivalent subunit inactivated influenza vaccine. Results and caveats for the whole study, not just this receptor: According to the authors, only a limited number of new T cells may be recruited by each seasonal influenza vaccination.

Regarding this clonotype: It has no known antigen specificity. No base-level quality is on record; no much larger clone is a single base apart.

The germline V gene provides CDR1 SGHVS and CDR2 FNYEAQ. From the cysteine up to the phenylalanine, the CDR3 has a length of 17 residues. CDR3 DNA only is kept here, 51 bases in frame from base 1. V is reduced by 4 bases and J by 1 base, leaving a spacing of 16 bases between them. Library construction relied on RT-PCR. The instrument given in TCRdb is Illumina HiSeq 2500. TCRdb reran the public reads through fastp at Q25 and MiXCR, keeping productive beta chains. CDR3 protein sequences are deduplicated, and each keeps its most common genes and DNA. Across this sample there are over 750,000 distinct CDR3 sequences, with approximately 21% seen only once. The ten largest clonotypes hold 10% of the sample.

The rearranged chain carries TRBV7-6 and TRBJ2-2; the D gene remains uncertain. This specimen was PBMCs from blood, taken roughly 5 days after vaccination. The TCR originated in a man aged 45-65 years who received an inactivated influenza vaccine. Donor details come from another sample of the same person, matched by shared clones. The CDR3 protein sequence reads: CASSYTPGPMNTGELFF. The nucleotide sequence is given as TGTGCCAGCAGCTATACGCCGGGTCCTATGAACACCGGGGAGCTGTTTTTT.